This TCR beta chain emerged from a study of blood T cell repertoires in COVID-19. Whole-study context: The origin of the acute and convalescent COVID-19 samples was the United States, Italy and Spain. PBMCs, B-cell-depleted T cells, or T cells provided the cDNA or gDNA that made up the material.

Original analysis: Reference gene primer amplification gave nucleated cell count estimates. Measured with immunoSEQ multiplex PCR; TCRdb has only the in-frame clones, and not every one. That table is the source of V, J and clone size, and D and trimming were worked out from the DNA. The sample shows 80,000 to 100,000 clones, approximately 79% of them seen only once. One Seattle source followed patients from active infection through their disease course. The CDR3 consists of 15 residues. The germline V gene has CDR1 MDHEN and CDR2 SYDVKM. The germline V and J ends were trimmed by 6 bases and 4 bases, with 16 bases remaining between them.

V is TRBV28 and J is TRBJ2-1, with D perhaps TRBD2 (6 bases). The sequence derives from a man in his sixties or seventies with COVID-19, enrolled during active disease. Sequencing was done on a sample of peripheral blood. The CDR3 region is CASSQGLSGYNEQFF. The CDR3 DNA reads TGTGCCAGCAGCCAGGGACTGTCGGGATACAATGAGCAGTTCTTC.